This is a list of T cell receptor beta chains from one sample in a study of blood T cell repertoires in COVID-19. Here immunoSEQ multiplex PCR was the method, and the copy in TCRdb shows in-frame clones only, minus some. The sample lists around 170,000 clones, about four fifths occurring once. The sequencing input was peripheral blood. Every receptor here comes from a man between 65 and 85 years old with active or convalescent COVID-19. CDR3s include the opening cysteine and the closing phenylalanine or tryptophan. A D gene is named only where the DNA matches it firmly. Not every row has a clone size; where given, it reads once, few, many or a size class.

J gene: TRBJ2-1; D gene: NA; clone size: NA; V gene: TRBV27; CDR3 length: 16; CDR3 DNA: TGTGCCAGCAGCGCACAGGTGGGGACACTATACAATGAGCAGTTCTTC; CDR3 protein: CASSAQVGTLYNEQFF
J gene: TRBJ2-5; D gene: NA; clone size: NA; V gene: TRBV9; CDR3 length: 16; CDR3 DNA: TGTGCCAGCAGCGGTTGGGGCTCCCCGGCGGCGGAGACCCAGTACTTC; CDR3 protein: CASSGWGSPAAETQYF
J gene: TRBJ2-3; D gene: TRBD2; clone size: NA; V gene: TRBV27; CDR3 length: 15; CDR3 DNA: TGTGCCAGCAGTCCGACTAGCGGGGGCACAGATACGCAGTATTTT; CDR3 protein: CASSPTSGGTDTQYF
J gene: TRBJ1-5; D gene: NA; clone size: NA; V gene: TRBV19; CDR3 length: 15; CDR3 DNA: TGTGCCAGTAGTATAGAAGGGGGGGCCTCTCAGCCCCAGCATTTT; CDR3 protein: CASSIEGGASQPQHF
J gene: TRBJ1-6; D gene: NA; clone size: NA; V gene: TRBV6-5; CDR3 length: 15; CDR3 DNA: TGTGCCAGCAGCGGGGCGGGGGGATGGAATTCACCCCTCCACTTT; CDR3 protein: CASSGAGGWNSPLHF
J gene: TRBJ2-3; D gene: NA; clone size: NA; V gene: TRBV4-3; CDR3 length: 16; CDR3 DNA: TGCGCCAGCAGCCGATCTTACTCGACTAGCACAGATACGCAGTATTTT; CDR3 protein: CASSRSYSTSTDTQYF
J gene: TRBJ1-2; D gene: NA; clone size: NA; V gene: TRBV27; CDR3 length: 15; CDR3 DNA: TGTGCCAGCAGTCAAGTGGGCGAAGCTAACTATGGCTACACCTTC; CDR3 protein: CASSQVGEANYGYTF
J gene: TRBJ2-1; D gene: NA; clone size: once; V gene: TRBV28; CDR3 length: 15; CDR3 DNA: TGTGCCAGCAGTTTACCTAGCGTAGAGATCAATGAGCAGTTCTTC; CDR3 protein: CASSLPSVEINEQFF
J gene: TRBJ1-2; D gene: TRBD1; clone size: NA; V gene: TRBV19; CDR3 length: 14; CDR3 DNA: TGTGCCAGTAGTATCCCGGGACAGTCCTATGGCTACACCTTC; CDR3 protein: CASSIPGQSYGYTF
J gene: TRBJ1-5; D gene: TRBD1; clone size: NA; V gene: TRBV7-9; CDR3 length: 15; CDR3 DNA: TGTGCCAGCAGCAAAGGGGGCGGCAGCAATCAGCCCCAGCATTTT; CDR3 protein: CASSKGGGSNQPQHF
J gene: TRBJ1-1; D gene: NA; clone size: NA; V gene: TRBV30; CDR3 length: 13; CDR3 DNA: TGTGCCGGAGGTCTATCGGGGGACACTGAAGCTTTCTTT; CDR3 protein: CAGGLSGDTEAFF
J gene: TRBJ2-5; D gene: TRBD2; clone size: NA; V gene: TRBV6-5; CDR3 length: 14; CDR3 DNA: TGTGCCAGCAGACTAGCGGGGGGGAGGGAGACCCAGTACTTC; CDR3 protein: CASRLAGGRETQYF
J gene: TRBJ2-5; D gene: TRBD2; clone size: NA; V gene: TRBV11-2; CDR3 length: 17; CDR3 DNA: TGTGCCAGCAGCCCCGGACTAGCGGGAGGGCCCCAAGAGACCCAGTACTTC; CDR3 protein: CASSPGLAGGPQETQYF
J gene: TRBJ1-2; D gene: NA; clone size: few; V gene: TRBV19; CDR3 length: 14; CDR3 DNA: TGTGCCAGTAGTATCTCGTCCCCCAAAGCGGGCTACACCTTC; CDR3 protein: CASSISSPKAGYTF
J gene: TRBJ2-7; D gene: TRBD1; clone size: NA; V gene: TRBV7-9; CDR3 length: 14; CDR3 DNA: TGTGCCAGCAGCTTAGACGGGACAGCCTACGAGCAGTACTTC; CDR3 protein: CASSLDGTAYEQYF
J gene: TRBJ2-1; D gene: TRBD2; clone size: NA; V gene: TRBV7-6; CDR3 length: 15; CDR3 DNA: TGTGCCAGCAGCCAGCCCGGCGGGGGGGCCGATGAGCAGTTCTTC; CDR3 protein: CASSQPGGGADEQFF
J gene: TRBJ2-7; D gene: TRBD1; clone size: NA; V gene: TRBV19; CDR3 length: 16; CDR3 DNA: TGTGCCAGTAGTAAGCCCGGGACAGGGGGAGCCTACGAGCAGTACTTC; CDR3 protein: CASSKPGTGGAYEQYF
J gene: TRBJ1-3; D gene: NA; clone size: NA; V gene: TRBV6-5; CDR3 length: 14; CDR3 DNA: TGTGCCAGCGGACCCAGGGACTCTGGAAACACCATATATTTT; CDR3 protein: CASGPRDSGNTIYF
J gene: TRBJ1-2; D gene: NA; clone size: NA; V gene: TRBV6-5; CDR3 length: 13; CDR3 DNA: TGTGCCAGCAGTTGGGCAGGGGCCTATGGCTACACCTTC; CDR3 protein: CASSWAGAYGYTF
J gene: TRBJ2-7; D gene: TRBD1; clone size: NA; V gene: TRBV18; CDR3 length: 14; CDR3 DNA: TGTGCCAGCTCGCCGCTACAGGGGGACGGGGAGCAGTACTTC; CDR3 protein: CASSPLQGDGEQYF
J gene: TRBJ2-3; D gene: TRBD2; clone size: NA; V gene: TRBV25-1; CDR3 length: 16; CDR3 DNA: TGTGCCAGCGCCAAACATAGCGGGAGTAGCACAGATACGCAGTATTTT; CDR3 protein: CASAKHSGSSTDTQYF
J gene: TRBJ1-2; D gene: NA; clone size: NA; V gene: TRBV9; CDR3 length: 13; CDR3 DNA: TGTGCCAGCAGCGTGGACAGTAACTATGGCTACACCTTC; CDR3 protein: CASSVDSNYGYTF
J gene: TRBJ2-3; D gene: NA; clone size: NA; V gene: TRBV2; CDR3 length: 15; CDR3 DNA: TGTGCCAGCAGTGAAGGCGGTCAGTACACAGATACGCAGTATTTT; CDR3 protein: CASSEGGQYTDTQYF
J gene: TRBJ2-5; D gene: TRBD1; clone size: NA; V gene: TRBV6-5; CDR3 length: 15; CDR3 DNA: TGTGCCAGCAATCCCTCCCCAGGGGGAAGGGAGACCCAGTACTTC; CDR3 protein: CASNPSPGGRETQYF
J gene: TRBJ2-1; D gene: TRBD2; clone size: once; V gene: TRBV5-1; CDR3 length: 15; CDR3 DNA: TGCGCCAGCTCGTCGGGGCGGGAGACCTACAATGAGCAGTTCTTC; CDR3 protein: CASSSGRETYNEQFF
J gene: TRBJ1-2; D gene: NA; clone size: NA; V gene: TRBV5-1; CDR3 length: 14; CDR3 DNA: TGCGCCAGCAGCTTGGATAGCAATGACGGGGGCTACACCTTC; CDR3 protein: CASSLDSNDGGYTF
J gene: TRBJ2-2; D gene: TRBD2; clone size: NA; V gene: TRBV15; CDR3 length: 15; CDR3 DNA: TGTGCCACCTCGGGGCGGGAGACGAGTACCGGGGAGCTGTTTTTT; CDR3 protein: CATSGRETSTGELFF
J gene: TRBJ1-5; D gene: NA; clone size: NA; V gene: TRBV4-1; CDR3 length: 16; CDR3 DNA: TGCGCCAGCAGCCAAGACTCCAGGGCCCTCAATCAGCCCCAGCATTTT; CDR3 protein: CASSQDSRALNQPQHF
J gene: TRBJ1-2; D gene: NA; clone size: NA; V gene: TRBV4-3; CDR3 length: 15; CDR3 DNA: TGCGCCAGCAGCCAAGTTATAGGAGGGAACTATGGCTACACCTTC; CDR3 protein: CASSQVIGGNYGYTF
J gene: TRBJ2-3; D gene: NA; clone size: NA; V gene: TRBV3-1/TRBV3-2; CDR3 length: 14; CDR3 DNA: TGTGCCAGCGGAAGGCAGGTTGGCACAGATACGCAGTATTTT; CDR3 protein: CASGRQVGTDTQYF
J gene: TRBJ1-2; D gene: NA; clone size: NA; V gene: TRBV28; CDR3 length: 15; CDR3 DNA: TGTGCCAGCAGGGGGGGGTTGAGTTTCTACTATGGCTACACCTTC; CDR3 protein: CASRGGLSFYYGYTF
J gene: TRBJ2-1; D gene: NA; clone size: few; V gene: TRBV29-1; CDR3 length: 12; CDR3 DNA: TGCAGCGTTGAAAGGAGTGGCAATGAGCAGTTCTTC; CDR3 protein: CSVERSGNEQFF
J gene: TRBJ1-1; D gene: NA; clone size: NA; V gene: TRBV14; CDR3 length: 13; CDR3 DNA: TGTGCCAGCAGCCAAGATCTGGACAGTGAAGCTTTCTTT; CDR3 protein: CASSQDLDSEAFF
J gene: TRBJ2-3; D gene: NA; clone size: NA; V gene: TRBV6-5; CDR3 length: 14; CDR3 DNA: TGTGCCAGCAGTTACAAGGGTGGGGCTGATACGCAGTATTTT; CDR3 protein: CASSYKGGADTQYF
J gene: TRBJ2-1; D gene: NA; clone size: NA; V gene: TRBV28; CDR3 length: 14; CDR3 DNA: TGTGCCAGCAATCAGATAAACTCCTACAATGAGCAGTTCTTC; CDR3 protein: CASNQINSYNEQFF
J gene: TRBJ1-5; D gene: NA; clone size: NA; V gene: TRBV18; CDR3 length: 15; CDR3 DNA: TGTGCCAGCTCACCAGGGGGCTATAGCAATCAGCCCCAGCATTTT; CDR3 protein: CASSPGGYSNQPQHF
J gene: TRBJ1-1; D gene: NA; clone size: NA; V gene: TRBV5-1; CDR3 length: 15; CDR3 DNA: TGCGCCAGCAGCCCAAACTCGGGGAGGGACACTGAAGCTTTCTTT; CDR3 protein: CASSPNSGRDTEAFF
J gene: TRBJ2-7; D gene: NA; clone size: NA; V gene: TRBV4-1; CDR3 length: 14; CDR3 DNA: TGCGCCAGCAGCCCGAGGGGGGGGATCTACGAGCAGTACTTC; CDR3 protein: CASSPRGGIYEQYF
J gene: TRBJ1-2; D gene: NA; clone size: once; V gene: TRBV6-6; CDR3 length: 15; CDR3 DNA: TGTGCCAGCACCTCGTCCACCGGTAAACTTAGCGGCTACATCTTC; CDR3 protein: CASTSSTGKLSGYIF
J gene: TRBJ2-7; D gene: NA; clone size: few; V gene: TRBV7-2; CDR3 length: 15; CDR3 DNA: TGTGCCAGCAGCCTCCGACAGTTCAGCTCCTACGAGCAGTACTTC; CDR3 protein: CASSLRQFSSYEQYF
J gene: TRBJ1-5; D gene: NA; clone size: NA; V gene: TRBV28; CDR3 length: 14; CDR3 DNA: TGTGCCAGCAGTTCTTTCACAGCCAATCAGCCCCAGCATTTT; CDR3 protein: CASSSFTANQPQHF
J gene: TRBJ2-7; D gene: NA; clone size: NA; V gene: TRBV5-1; CDR3 length: 13; CDR3 DNA: TGCGCCAGCGCTATAGCGGTCTCCTACGAGCAGTACTTC; CDR3 protein: CASAIAVSYEQYF
J gene: TRBJ1-2; D gene: TRBD1; clone size: NA; V gene: TRBV11-2; CDR3 length: 13; CDR3 DNA: TGTGCCAGCAGCCGGAACAGGGGGCAGGATCCCCCCTTC; CDR3 protein: CASSRNRGQDPPF
J gene: TRBJ1-1; D gene: NA; clone size: NA; V gene: TRBV18; CDR3 length: 13; CDR3 DNA: TGTGCCAGCTCACTCCAGGGCCAAACTGAAGCTTTCTTT; CDR3 protein: CASSLQGQTEAFF
J gene: TRBJ2-4; D gene: TRBD2; clone size: NA; V gene: TRBV23-1; CDR3 length: 15; CDR3 DNA: TGCGCCGGAACAAGGGGAGGGATAGCCAAAAACATTCAGTACTTC; CDR3 protein: CAGTRGGIAKNIQYF
J gene: TRBJ1-6; D gene: NA; clone size: NA; V gene: TRBV7-3; CDR3 length: 13; CDR3 DNA: TGTGCCAGCAGCTTAGGGACCGGGGGGGACCTCCACTTT; CDR3 protein: CASSLGTGGDLHF
J gene: TRBJ1-3; D gene: NA; clone size: NA; V gene: TRBV2; CDR3 length: 14; CDR3 DNA: TGTGCCAGCAGCTGGACAGCTCCTGGAAACACCATATATTTT; CDR3 protein: CASSWTAPGNTIYF
J gene: TRBJ2-2; D gene: TRBD2; clone size: NA; V gene: TRBV5-6; CDR3 length: 15; CDR3 DNA: TGTGCCAGCTCAAGCGGGGGCCCGAACACCGGGGAGCTGTTTTTT; CDR3 protein: CASSSGGPNTGELFF
J gene: TRBJ1-2; D gene: NA; clone size: NA; V gene: TRBV27; CDR3 length: 16; CDR3 DNA: TGTGCCAGCAGCCGAAACGTAGACAAATCCTACTATGGCTACACCTTC; CDR3 protein: CASSRNVDKSYYGYTF
J gene: TRBJ1-5; D gene: NA; clone size: NA; V gene: TRBV29-1; CDR3 length: 12; CDR3 DNA: TGCAGCGCCGGGACACACAATCAGCCCCAGCATTTT; CDR3 protein: CSAGTHNQPQHF
J gene: TRBJ2-6; D gene: NA; clone size: NA; V gene: TRBV19; CDR3 length: 15; CDR3 DNA: TGTGCCAGTATACGGGGGACGAAAGGGGCCAACGTCCTGACTTTC; CDR3 protein: CASIRGTKGANVLTF
J gene: TRBJ1-1; D gene: TRBD1; clone size: NA; V gene: TRBV18; CDR3 length: 14; CDR3 DNA: TGTGCCAGTCGGACCCAGGGGGCCAACACTGAAGCTTTCTTT; CDR3 protein: CASRTQGANTEAFF
J gene: TRBJ2-3; D gene: NA; clone size: NA; V gene: TRBV11-2; CDR3 length: 10; CDR3 DNA: TGTGCCAGCAGCCGAACAAGATTGTATTTT; CDR3 protein: CASSRTRLYF